These 22 T cell receptor beta chains were all obtained from the same sample, sequenced in a study of blood T cell repertoires in COVID-19. The method was immunoSEQ multiplex PCR; TCRdb's version includes in-frame clones alone and lacks a portion of them. The sample carries roughly 120,000 clones, roughly 80% recorded once. The specimen sequenced was peripheral blood. The receptors stem from a middle-aged man with acute or convalescent COVID-19.

This clone is a singleton in its sample. CDR3 sequence (DNA): TGTGCCAGCAGCCGGGGGAGGGAGGGCAGGTACGAGCAGTACTTC. This sequence encodes CASSRGREGRYEQYF. The chain links TRBV5-4 to TRBJ2-7, with 7 bases identical to TRBD2. The CDR3 is 15 residues long. J lost 4 bases, V lost 4 bases, and 11 bases had no gene match. Germline V gives CDR1 SGHNT, CDR2 YYREEE (reference sequence).

This clone came up a few times. J is TRBJ1-1 and V is TRBV10-2; D gene unclear. Trimming shortened V by 6 bases and J by 7 bases, and 15 bases separated the two germline ends. The CDR3 totals 13 residues. Per germline, CDR1 WSHSY and CDR2 SAAADI. The CDR3 loop reads CASRGEGTGEAFF. CDR3 DNA: TGCGCCAGCAGGGGAGAGGGAACTGGTGAAGCTTTCTTT.

The rearrangement links TRBV5-1 to TRBJ1-1; 8 positions match TRBD1. The V gene end was trimmed by 4 bases and the J gene end by 5 bases; junction bases not matched to a gene: 7. Germline V gene lookup returns CDR1 SGHRS and CDR2 YFSETQ. This CDR3 contains 14 residues. CDR3 residues: CASSTGQGGTEAFF. DNA for the CDR3: TGCGCCAGCAGCACCGGACAGGGAGGGACTGAAGCTTTCTTT.

A few counts support this clone. J is TRBJ2-7 and V is TRBV27; TRBD2 agrees at 7 bases. The CDR3 is 14 residues long. Losses at the gene ends were 4 bases for V and 2 bases for J; bases not matched to a gene: 5. Germline CDR1 reads MNHEY; CDR2 reads SMNVEV (reference sequence). CDR3 nucleotide sequence: TGTGCCAGCAGTTCGCGGGGGAATCCCTACGAGCAGTACTTC. It is translated as CASSSRGNPYEQYF.

The table lists this clone with a few counts. This chain connects TRBV6-6 to TRBJ1-6, with 7 bases identical to TRBD1. Germline assignment: CDR1 MNHNY and CDR2 SVGAGI (reference sequence). V trimming: 5 bases; J trimming: 8 bases; junction bases outside the gene matches: 6. There are 14 residues in the CDR3. The CDR3 DNA reads as TGTGCCAGCAGTCCTGGACAGGAGTATTCACCCCTCCACTTT. It yields the protein CASSPGQEYSPLHF.

This clone is labeled as medium-sized. The chain employs TRBV5-6 and TRBJ2-2, with D hard to call. Germline V lookup: CDR1 SGHDT, CDR2 YYEEEE. This CDR3 has 16 amino acids. V shed 4 bases and J shed 0 bases, with 13 bases lying between them. CDR3 DNA sequence: TGTGCCAGCAGCCTGTCCCCTTTTACGAACACCGGGGAGCTGTTTTTT. It codes for CASSLSPFTNTGELFF.

This clone has just one count. The same CDR3 arises from other DNA sequences in this sample as well. The CDR3 region is CASSPDSSYNEQFF. The DNA for the CDR3 is TGTGCCAGCTCACCAGACAGTTCCTACAATGAGCAGTTCTTC. The genes are TRBV18 and TRBJ2-1; D is possibly TRBD1 (5 bases). CDR3 length: 14 amino acids. Trimming stripped 2 bases from V and 1 base from J, with 6 bases between. Germline values: CDR1 KGHSH, CDR2 LQKENI.

The chain is built from TRBV15 and TRBJ2-3; tentative D call: TRBD2 (7 bases). The CDR3 covers 16 residues. Germline CDR1 LNHNV, CDR2 YYDKDF (reference sequence). Trimming shortened V by 0 bases and J by 5 bases, and 15 bases separated the two germline ends. CDR3 region: CATSRDREGGVDTQYF. In DNA, the CDR3 is TGTGCCACCAGCAGAGATCGAGAGGGGGGGGTAGATACGCAGTATTTT.

Only a few counts were recorded for this clone. The chain couples TRBV30 to TRBJ2-2, with TRBD2 as a possible D gene (6 bases). The V gene lost 2 bases and the J gene lost 3 bases, with 13 bases spanning the gap. CDR1 and CDR2 from the germline V gene are GTSNPN and SVGIG (reference sequence). The CDR3 runs to 15 residues. CDR3 sequence reads: CAWSLAGLHTGELFF. The CDR3 nucleotides read TGTGCCTGGAGTCTGGCGGGGTTACACACCGGGGAGCTGTTTTTT.

This chain links TRBV14 with TRBJ2-5; possible D gene TRBD2, 5 bases. Trimming removed 1 base at V and 1 base at J, with 7 bases between. The CDR3 loop spans 14 amino acids. Germline V gene sequence: CDR1 SGHDN, CDR2 FVKESK. CDR3 bases: TGTGCCAGCAGCCAAGGGGGAGTCCAAGAGACCCAGTACTTC. Residues: CASSQGGVQETQYF.

This clone was counted a few times. The V and J genes are TRBV5-1 and TRBJ2-1, with 8 bases identical to TRBD2. The CDR3 consists of 15 residues. In germline, CDR1 is SGHRS, CDR2 YFSETQ. Unmatched junction bases numbered 6, after V lost 0 bases and J lost 7 bases. CDR3 in DNA: TGCGCCAGCAGCTTGGCGGGACTAGTTCGGAATGAGCAGTTCTTC. Translating gives CASSLAGLVRNEQFF. Using reference TRBV5-1 and TRBJ2-1 for the parts outside the CDR3, the full variable domain is KAGVTQTPRYLIKTRGQQVTLSCSPISGHRSVSWYQQTPGQGLQFLFEYFSETQRNKGNFPGRFSGRQFSNSRSEMNVSTLELGDSALYLCASSLAGLVRNEQFFGPGTRLTVL.

The rearrangement joins TRBV11-2 to TRBJ2-7, with 7 bases matching TRBD1. The CDR3 covers 15 residues. Unmatched junction bases numbered 9, after V lost 3 bases and J lost 4 bases. Germline CDR1 reads SGHAT; CDR2 reads FQNNGV. CDR3 bases: TGTGCCAGCAGCTTCGACGGGACAGAGAAGTACGAGCAGTACTTC. Translated, it gives CASSFDGTEKYEQYF.

The CDR3 reads CASSIGATNEKLFF. CDR3 bases: TGTGCCAGTAGTATCGGTGCAACTAATGAAAAACTGTTTTTT. This chain connects TRBV19 to TRBJ1-4; the D is unclear. V was clipped by 3 bases and J by 0 bases, with 5 bases between them. CDR1 is LNHDA, CDR2 SQIVND, per germline (reference sequence). The CDR3 length is 14 residues.

CDR3 DNA sequence: TGTGCCAGTAGGGGGGGGAACACCGGGGAGCTGTTTTTT. It translates to CASRGGNTGELFF. The chain joins TRBV19 to TRBJ2-2; maybe TRBD2 (6 bases). The V gene lost 6 bases and the J gene lost 1 base, with 6 bases spanning the gap. The germline V gene has CDR1 LNHDA and CDR2 SQIVND (reference sequence). CDR3 length: 13 residues.

The chain uses TRBV2 and TRBJ2-4, with 8 positions matching TRBD1. Germline CDR1 reads SNHLY; CDR2 reads FYNNEI. J lost 7 bases, V lost 8 bases, and 10 bases had no gene match. This CDR3 region has 14 residues. The CDR3 loop reads CASSATGESNIQYF. The CDR3 DNA reads TGTGCCAGCTCGGCGACAGGGGAGAGTAACATTCAGTACTTC.

A few counts support this clone. J is TRBJ1-2 and V is TRBV28; 8 positions match TRBD1. The CDR3 is made up of 14 amino acids. V lost 5 bases, J lost 6 bases, and 8 bases stayed unmatched. CDR1 MDHEN and CDR2 SYDVKM come from the germline V gene. The CDR3 DNA reads as TGTGCCAGCAGTCTGCCTGACAGGGGAAATGGCTACACCTTC. This gives the protein CASSLPDRGNGYTF.

V is TRBV5-1 and J is TRBJ1-2; 8 positions match TRBD1. Looked up from germline, CDR1 is SGHRS and CDR2 is YFSETQ. The CDR3 runs 14 residues. Germline trimming cut 3 bases from V and 2 bases from J; bases unmatched to any gene: 3. Written as DNA, the CDR3 is TGCGCCAGCAGCTGGGGACAGGCCAACTATGGCTACACCTTC. This gives the protein CASSWGQANYGYTF.

The chain is built from TRBV10-1 and TRBJ1-2; D perhaps matches TRBD1 (6 bases). V was pared by 3 bases and J by 5 bases, with 13 bases between. The CDR3 totals 14 residues. Germline V gene lookup returns CDR1 WNHNN and CDR2 SYGVQD (reference sequence). The CDR3 protein is CASSDNRERYGYTF. The CDR3 DNA sequence: TGCGCCAGCAGTGACAACAGGGAGCGGTATGGCTACACCTTC.

The V gene is TRBV10-3, the J gene TRBJ1-2; TRBD1 matches 7 bases. The CDR3 consists of 16 residues. Germline V gene sequence: CDR1 ENHRY, CDR2 SYGVKD. Trimming removed 2 bases from V and 0 bases from J; junction bases left unmatched: 6. CDR3 sequence: CAISEVWDSANYGYTF. CDR3 DNA: TGTGCCATCAGTGAGGTATGGGACAGCGCTAACTATGGCTACACCTTC.

This clone was observed once. The genes are TRBV7-2 and TRBJ2-7, with TRBD1 as a possible D gene (6 bases). The CDR3 loop spans 14 amino acids. CDR1 is SGHTA, CDR2 FQGNSA, per germline. V lost 5 bases, J lost 5 bases, and 16 bases lay in between. The CDR3 DNA follows: TGTGCCAGCAGCCCGACGAGGGGGTCGAACGAGCAGTACTTC. It yields the protein CASSPTRGSNEQYF.

The CDR3 here is CASSREDTQYF. The CDR3 nucleotides read TGTGCCAGCTCACGAGAGGATACGCAGTATTTT. The rearrangement joins TRBV18 to TRBJ2-3; D remains ambiguous. Between the trimmed V and J ends, which lost 4 bases and 6 bases, there was a span of 5 bases. Looked up from germline, CDR1 is KGHSH and CDR2 is LQKENI. The CDR3 extends over 11 amino acids.

The chain recombines TRBV14 with TRBJ1-1, with D maybe TRBD1 (6 bases). Germline V gene data show CDR1 as SGHDN and CDR2 as FVKESK. Trimming took off 4 bases at V and 0 bases at J, with 15 bases between the two ends. The CDR3 has 16 amino acids. The CDR3 here is CASSPPWGLLNTEAFF. In nucleotides, the CDR3 is TGTGCCAGCAGCCCCCCCTGGGGGCTATTGAACACTGAAGCTTTCTTT.